One sample yielded the 30 T cell receptor beta chains listed below, sequenced in a study of T cell repertoires in ileal Crohn's disease. Using immunoSEQ multiplex PCR, the repertoire was profiled, and TCRdb retains in-frame clones only, with some absent. The table has around 5,300 clones, more than 75% seen once. Lamina propria lymphocytes from surgical specimens were isolated on a density gradient before sorting. Sequenced: CD4+ T cells from ileum. The receptors originated from an adult with Crohn's disease. Some clones in this sample may be carry-over from other donors' samples.

The chain combines TRBV10-1 with TRBJ1-2, with D perhaps TRBD1 (6 bases). The CDR3 loop spans 17 amino acids. V lost 2 bases, J lost 8 bases, and 24 bases lay in between. Germline V gene lookup returns CDR1 WNHNN and CDR2 SYGVQD (reference sequence). The CDR3 sequence: CASSELFRDTLLVGYTF. The DNA for the CDR3 is TGCGCCAGCAGTGAGCTATTCCGGGACACCCTCCTAGTGGGCTACACCTTC.

The rearrangement uses TRBV27 and TRBJ2-7, with TRBD1 matching over 7 bases. The germline CDR1 and CDR2 sequences are MNHEY and SMNVEV (reference sequence). The V gene end was trimmed by 6 bases and the J gene end by 3 bases; junction bases not matched to a gene: 11. There are 15 residues in the CDR3. The CDR3 loop reads CASRRTGQYNYEQYF. The CDR3 region has the DNA TGTGCCAGCAGGCGGACAGGACAATATAACTACGAGCAGTACTTC.

This chain uses TRBV29-1 with TRBJ1-2; TRBD1 aligns across 9 bases. This CDR3 contains 14 residues. Germline loops: CDR1 SQVTM, CDR2 ANQGSEA. Trimming cost V 6 bases and J 3 bases; bases outside gene matches: 8. The DNA of the CDR3 is TGCAGCGTGAGTCCCGGGACAGGGTACTATGGCTACACCTTC. It specifies CSVSPGTGYYGYTF.

The chain couples TRBV28 to TRBJ2-7, with 10 nucleotides matching TRBD2. Trimming at V came to 6 bases and at J to 5 bases, leaving 10 bases not matched to a gene. The CDR3 consists of 15 residues. Germline V lookup: CDR1 MDHEN, CDR2 SYDVKM. CDR3 sequence reads: CASSSGASGSNEQYF. The CDR3 region has the DNA TGTGCCAGCAGCTCAGGGGCTAGCGGGAGTAACGAGCAGTACTTC.

The chain uses TRBV2 and TRBJ2-7, with D perhaps TRBD2 (5 bases). From germline, CDR1 is SNHLY and CDR2 FYNNEI. The CDR3 covers 11 residues. Trimming cost V 6 bases and J 3 bases, with 6 bases left between them. CDR3 region: CASSGNYEQYF. The CDR3 DNA is TGTGCCAGCAGCGGGAACTACGAGCAGTACTTC.

This sequence joins TRBV4-1 and TRBJ1-2, with D perhaps matching TRBD1 (6 bases). Germline V lookup: CDR1 MGHRA, CDR2 YSYEKL. The length of the CDR3 is 15 residues. The V end was cut by 1 base, the J end by 4 bases, with 13 bases between. CDR3 region: CASSQAGGLGYGYTF. The CDR3, as DNA: TGCGCCAGCAGCCAAGCGGGGGGGCTTGGCTATGGCTACACCTTC.

The V call is TRBV19, the J call TRBJ2-2; D is ambiguous. Per the germline V gene, CDR1 is LNHDA and CDR2 is SQIVND (reference sequence). CDR3 length: 12 amino acids. V dropped 2 bases and J dropped 5 bases, with 3 bases sitting between them. Here the CDR3 reads CASSISTGELFF. The CDR3 DNA follows: TGTGCCAGTAGTATATCTACCGGGGAGCTGTTTTTT.

This chain uses TRBV6-4 with TRBJ1-1; TRBD1 might be the D (5 bases). V lost 2 bases and J lost 0, with 19 bases in between. Germline V gene lookup returns CDR1 MRHNA and CDR2 SNTAGT. The CDR3 totals 18 residues. CDR3 sequence reads: CASSDPRAYYLMNTEAFF. The CDR3 region has the DNA TGTGCCAGCAGTGACCCCAGGGCCTACTACCTCATGAACACTGAAGCTTTCTTT.

This chain uses TRBV5-1 with TRBJ2-3; 9 nucleotides match TRBD1. This CDR3 contains 15 residues. V trimming: 6 bases; J trimming: 3 bases; junction bases outside the gene matches: 8. CDR1 SGHRS and CDR2 YFSETQ come from the germline V gene. CDR3 nucleotides: TGCGCCAGCACCCCCCTGGGGACAGGGACAGATACGCAGTATTTT. Its protein is CASTPLGTGTDTQYF.

The chain joins TRBV7-2 to TRBJ2-7, with TRBD2 matching 13 bases. CDR1 is SGHTA, CDR2 FQGNSA, per germline. The CDR3 sequence is 15 residues long. Losses at the gene ends were 3 bases for V and 4 bases for J; bases not matched to a gene: 3. The CDR3 region is CASSFGLAGAYEQYF. The CDR3, as DNA: TGTGCCAGCAGCTTCGGACTAGCGGGGGCGTACGAGCAGTACTTC.

V gene TRBV19 combines with J gene TRBJ1-3; no definite D call. V was shortened by 11 bases and J by 3 bases, with 8 bases between the two germline ends. The germline gives CDR1 LNHDA, CDR2 SQIVND (reference sequence). The CDR3 spans 11 residues. The DNA for the CDR3 is TGTGCCTCCTCCGGTGGAAACACCATATATTTT. Protein sequence: CASSGGNTIYF. Filled out from reference TRBV19 and TRBJ1-3, the complete variable domain reads DGGITQSPKYLFRKEGQNVTLSCEQNLNHDAMYWYRQDPGQGLRLIYYSQIVNDFQKGDIAEGYSVSREKKESFPLTVTSAQKNPTAFYLCASSGGNTIYFGEGSWLTVV.

The gene calls are TRBV27 and TRBJ2-5; possible D gene TRBD2, 5 bases. The CDR3 runs to 12 residues. Germline V gene sequence: CDR1 MNHEY, CDR2 SMNVEV (reference sequence). Trimming cost V 8 bases and J 3 bases, with 10 bases left between them. The CDR3 DNA reads as TGTGCCAGCCGGGGAATTGAAGAGACCCAGTACTTC. Residues: CASRGIEETQYF.

The rearrangement joins TRBV4-3 to TRBJ2-2, with 9 bases lining up with TRBD1. The CDR3 runs 17 residues. The V segment lost 3 bases and the J segment 2 bases; nucleotides outside the gene matches: 7. Germline V CDR1 and CDR2: LGHNA, YSLEER. The CDR3 loop is CASSHSRDRANTGELFF. The CDR3 DNA sequence: TGCGCCAGCAGCCACTCCAGGGACAGGGCTAACACCGGGGAGCTGTTTTTT.

V usage is TRBV27 and J usage is TRBJ2-7; 10 bases align to TRBD1. There are 15 residues in the CDR3. Germline V lookup: CDR1 MNHEY, CDR2 SMNVEV (reference sequence). The V and J ends lost 5 bases and 5 bases, in that order; junction bases with no gene match: 9. CDR3 amino acids: CASSRNRDRGHEQYF. DNA for the CDR3: TGTGCCAGCAGTCGCAACCGGGACAGGGGACACGAGCAGTACTTC.

This sequence joins TRBV18 and TRBJ2-5; TRBD2 might be the D (6 bases). Germline CDR1 reads KGHSH; CDR2 reads LQKENI. Trimming left V 8 bases short and J 2 bases short, with 12 bases between. The CDR3 loop spans 13 amino acids. This CDR3 reads CASVRSGQETQYF. In nucleotides, the CDR3 is TGTGCCAGCGTAAGGAGCGGGCAAGAGACCCAGTACTTC.

The gene calls are TRBV5-1 and TRBJ2-2; 8 bases are a match to TRBD2. V lost 4 bases, J lost 5 bases, and 10 bases stayed unmatched. This CDR3 has 16 amino acids. The germline gives CDR1 SGHRS, CDR2 YFSETQ. The chain's CDR3 is CASSGSGSGITGELFF. The CDR3 region has the DNA TGCGCCAGCAGCGGCAGCGGGAGTGGGATAACCGGGGAGCTGTTTTTT.

This rearrangement joins TRBV11-3 to TRBJ2-4; TRBD2 matches 7 bases. The V gene's germline CDR1 is SGHNT and CDR2 YENEEA. CDR3 length: 14 amino acids. V was pared by 8 bases and J by 1 base, with 5 bases of the junction left unmatched. DNA of the CDR3: TGTGCCAGCTCGGAGGGAGGGGCCAAAAACATTCAGTACTTC. Amino acid sequence: CASSEGGAKNIQYF.

The chain recombines TRBV4-3 with TRBJ2-2; 10 bases are shared with TRBD2. V trimming: 2 bases; J trimming: 7 bases; junction bases outside the gene matches: 10. The germline V gene has CDR1 LGHNA and CDR2 YSLEER. The CDR3 spans 17 residues. As DNA, the CDR3 is TGCGCCAGCAGCCAAAGGTCTGGTAGCGGGAGGAACGGGGAGCTGTTTTTT. Residues: CASSQRSGSGRNGELFF.

This sequence joins TRBV5-1 and TRBJ1-2; 10 nucleotides align to TRBD1. The length of the CDR3 is 16 residues. With V trimmed by 4 bases and J by 6 bases, 12 bases remained unmatched. The germline V gene has CDR1 SGHRS and CDR2 YFSETQ. CDR3: CASSLVIGTGVNGYTF. Written as DNA, the CDR3 is TGCGCCAGCAGCCTCGTGATAGGGACAGGGGTAAATGGCTACACCTTC.

This chain joins TRBV27 and TRBJ1-4; D is perhaps TRBD1 (5 bases). The CDR3 is 13 amino acids. The V end lost 3 bases, the J end lost 7 bases, and 9 bases lay between the germline ends. The germline gives CDR1 MNHEY, CDR2 SMNVEV (reference sequence). The CDR3 reads CASSLGGGEKLFF. The CDR3 bases are TGTGCCAGCAGTTTGGGGGGGGGTGAAAAACTGTTTTTT.

CDR3 DNA sequence: TGTGCCTGGGACAGGGACGCCTCTGGAAACACCATATATTTT. Its translation is CAWDRDASGNTIYF. The chain is built from TRBV30 and TRBJ1-3; 7 nucleotides agree with TRBD1. The junction had 4 bases not matched to a gene; V was cut back by 5 bases and J by 0 bases. This CDR3 has 14 amino acids. Per germline, CDR1 GTSNPN and CDR2 SVGIG (reference sequence).

DNA for the CDR3: TGTGCCAGTAGTATTTCGGGGACTATACTCACAGATACGCAGTATTTT. Protein: CASSISGTILTDTQYF. This chain uses TRBV19 with TRBJ2-3, with 7 bases fitting TRBD2. From germline, CDR1 is LNHDA and CDR2 SQIVND (reference sequence). V lost 3 bases to trimming and J lost 2 bases; unmatched junction nucleotides: 8. This CDR3 is 16 amino acids long.

V is TRBV29-1 and J is TRBJ1-2, with 8 nucleotides matching TRBD1. V was pared by 4 bases and J by 9 bases, with 4 bases of the junction left unmatched. Germline V gene data show CDR1 as SQVTM and CDR2 as ANQGSEA. This CDR3 contains 11 residues. CDR3: CSVGTGNSYTF. In DNA form, the CDR3 reads TGCAGCGTTGGGACAGGGAACAGCTACACCTTC.

This chain connects TRBV5-1 to TRBJ2-1; 8 bases map to TRBD2. The junction had 10 bases not matched to a gene; V was cut back by 0 bases and J by 8 bases. Germline-derived CDR1 and CDR2 are SGHRS and YFSETQ. The CDR3 has 16 residues. The DNA for the CDR3 is TGCGCCAGCAGCTTGGCCCCAGGGACTAGTCTCGATGAGCAGTTCTTC. It codes for CASSLAPGTSLDEQFF.

This sequence joins TRBV5-1 and TRBJ2-1; 7 bases match TRBD1. V dropped 0 bases and J dropped 6; count of bases not matched to a gene: 0. The CDR3 covers 13 residues. The germline CDR1 and CDR2 sequences are SGHRS and YFSETQ. The DNA of the CDR3 is TGCGCCAGCAGCTTGGGGACAGGCAATGAGCAGTTCTTC. Its protein is CASSLGTGNEQFF.

The V gene is TRBV19, the J gene TRBJ2-1, with 12 bases matching TRBD2. The CDR3 length is 15 residues. Trimming removed 2 bases from V and 13 bases from J; junction bases left unmatched: 9. Per germline, CDR1 LNHDA and CDR2 SQIVND (reference sequence). CDR3 sequence reads: CASSIQASGRAEQFF. The DNA for the CDR3 is TGTGCCAGTAGTATACAGGCTAGCGGGAGGGCTGAACAGTTCTTC.

The chain recombines TRBV29-1 with TRBJ2-3, with unresolved D. The CDR3 consists of 13 residues. Germline V gene lookup returns CDR1 SQVTM and CDR2 ANQGSEA. V was cut by 7 bases and J by 3 bases, with 14 bases left in between. This CDR3 reads CSAPLEATDTQYF. CDR3 bases: TGCAGCGCCCCTCTAGAAGCAACAGATACGCAGTATTTT.

The chain is built from TRBV18 and TRBJ2-7; 7 bases fit TRBD1. Germline assignment: CDR1 KGHSH and CDR2 LQKENI. The CDR3 totals 14 residues. Trimming at V came to 4 bases and at J to 3 bases, leaving 6 bases not matched to a gene. The CDR3 here is CASSRQGTGYEQYF. The CDR3 region has the DNA TGTGCCAGCTCACGACAGGGAACGGGCTACGAGCAGTACTTC.

CDR3 bases: TGTGCCAGCAGCCAGGACAGGGTCGGAACTGAAGCTTTCTTT. It yields the protein CASSQDRVGTEAFF. The V call is TRBV9, the J call TRBJ1-1; TRBD1 agrees at 8 bases. The CDR3 length is 14 residues. Per the germline V gene, CDR1 is SGDLS and CDR2 is YYNGEE. V shed 4 bases and J 5 bases; nucleotides not matched to a gene: 7.

V usage is TRBV6-5 and J usage is TRBJ1-1; 8 positions match TRBD1. Germline assignment: CDR1 MNHEY and CDR2 SVGAGI. This CDR3 is 15 amino acids long. V shed 4 bases, J shed 3 bases, and the junction held 7 bases outside the gene matches. The CDR3: CASSSQGAVHTEAFF. The CDR3, as DNA: TGTGCCAGCAGTTCTCAGGGGGCGGTTCACACTGAAGCTTTCTTT.